The sequence of this T cell receptor beta chain was determined in a study of tumor and adjacent non-tumor tissue in lung cancer. For the study at large: Patients comprised about a dozen adenocarcinoma, 2 squamous cell carcinoma and 1 small cell lung cancer.

About this clonotype itself: Its specificity is not known. A clone one base away is much larger, so this may be a read error.

Germline V gene sequence: CDR1 SGHVS, CDR2 FQNEAQ. This CDR3 is built from 13 residues. Trimming shortened V by 8 bases and J by 1 base, and 8 bases separated the two germline ends. A modified ARM-PCR protocol with three rounds of nested PCR amplified TCRbeta. TCRdb processed the multiplex PCR reads anew with MiXCR; each CDR3 protein has one entry. The table records more than 85,000 distinct CDR3 sequences, roughly two thirds of them present only once. RNA was extracted from bulk tissue without any cell sorting. This non-tumor lung sample came from over 3 cm beyond the tumor edge. Whole-study results and caveats: In normal lung, the top 100 clones were significantly more dominant than in tumor.

Sequences were obtained from distant non-tumor lung tissue. The chain links TRBV7-8 to TRBJ2-2; the D gene is possibly TRBD2 (5 bases). The receptor was derived from a man in his sixties with non-small cell lung cancer. CDR3: CASQRGNTGELFF. In DNA, the CDR3 is TGTGCCAGCCAACGGGGGAACACCGGGGAGCTGTTTTTT. The full variable domain, in which reference TRBV7-8 and TRBJ2-2 provide the parts outside the CDR3, is GAGVSQSPRYKVAKRGQDVALRCDPISGHVSLFWYQQALGQGPEFLTYFQNEAQLDKSGLPSDRFFAERPEGSVSTLKIQRTQQEDSAVYLCASQRGNTGELFFGEGSRLTVL.